These 10 T cell receptor beta chains share one sample of origin, sequenced in a study of CD4 T cells in relation to SARS-CoV-2 and coronaviruses. Before the COVID-19 pandemic, during about 2011-2018, CD4+ T cells were taken from unexposed donors. Isolation of CD4+ T cells took place after about 9 days in culture. Sequenced by immunoSEQ multiplex PCR; TCRdb stores in-frame clones only, minus some. The data contain tens of thousands of clones, roughly 73% of them seen just once; the ten biggest clones take up roughly 21%. Their target antigens are unknown. Sequenced input: CD4+ T cells from PBMCs, cultured in vitro. The source of these receptors is a human donor in good health.

This clone has only one observation. The chain couples TRBV25-1 to TRBJ1-2, with TRBD1 matching 11 bases. The CDR3 extends over 16 amino acids. J was trimmed by 4 bases and V by 3 bases; bases with no gene match: 7. Germline lookup yields CDR1 MGHDK and CDR2 SYGVNS. The CDR3 sequence is CASSDIGQGASYGYTF. The CDR3 DNA reads as TGTGCCAGCAGTGATATAGGACAGGGGGCGAGCTATGGCTACACCTTC.

The chain links TRBV29-1 to TRBJ1-4; D not certain. Trimming shortened V by 2 bases and J by 8 bases, and 6 bases separated the two germline ends. Germline CDR1 and CDR2: SQVTM and ANQGSEA. The CDR3 covers 11 residues. CDR3 in DNA: TGCAGCGTTGAAAGTGGCGAAAAACTGTTTTTT. Its protein is CSVESGEKLFF. Full variable domain (rest looked up from reference TRBV29-1 and TRBJ1-4): SAVISQKPSRDICQRGTSLTIQCQVDSQVTMMFWYRQQPGQSLTLIATANQGSEATYESGFVIDKFPISRPNLTFSTLTVSNMSPEDSSIYLCSVESGEKLFFGSGTQLSVL.

This chain connects TRBV10-1 to TRBJ2-7, with a possible D match to TRBD2 (5 bases). V lost 0 bases, J lost 3 bases, and 12 bases lay in between. This CDR3 comprises 15 residues. Germline V gene sequence: CDR1 WNHNN, CDR2 SYGVQD (reference sequence). CDR3 nucleotides: TGCGCCAGCAGTGAGTCCTCCGGGGAAAGCTACGAGCAGTACTTC. Protein sequence: CASSESSGESYEQYF.

This rearrangement joins TRBV7-9 to TRBJ2-3; the D gene is possibly TRBD2 (5 bases). This CDR3 has 12 amino acids. V was shortened by 5 bases and J by 5 bases, with 8 bases between the two germline ends. The germline V gene has CDR1 SEHNR and CDR2 FQNEAQ (reference sequence). The CDR3 bases are TGTGCCAGCAGCCGGGGATTAGATACGCAGTATTTT. Protein: CASSRGLDTQYF.

This chain joins TRBV6-2 or TRBV6-3 and TRBJ1-2, with D perhaps matching TRBD1 (6 bases). Trimming stripped 4 bases from V and 11 bases from J, with 14 bases between. The CDR3 extends over 12 amino acids. Germline V CDR1 and CDR2: MNHEY, SVGEGT. This CDR3 reads CASSWGQGRYTF. DNA for the CDR3: TGTGCCAGCAGTTGGGGACAAGGCCGATACACCTTC.

The rearrangement links TRBV11-3 to TRBJ2-5; TRBD2 agrees at 8 bases. CDR3 length equals 16 residues. The germline V gene has CDR1 SGHNT and CDR2 YENEEA. Trimming at V came to 1 base and at J to 7 bases, leaving 11 bases not matched to a gene. The CDR3 protein is CASSLGRSGSHGTQYF. The CDR3 coding sequence is TGTGCCAGCAGCTTAGGGAGGAGCGGGAGTCACGGGACCCAGTACTTC. Drawing the rest from reference TRBV11-3 and TRBJ2-5, the complete variable domain is EAGVVQSPRYKIIEKKQPVAFWCNPISGHNTLYWYLQNLGQGPELLIRYENEEAVDDSQLPKDRFSAERLKGVDSTLKIQPAELGDSAVYLCASSLGRSGSHGTQYFGPGTRLLVL.

This clone was counted only a few times. The chain joins TRBV18 to TRBJ2-7; D ambiguous. The V and J ends lost 3 bases and 2 bases respectively, with 8 bases between them. CDR1 is KGHSH, CDR2 LQKENI, per germline. The CDR3 is 13 amino acids. DNA of the CDR3: TGTGCCAGCTCACCGAGTGTTACCTACGAGCAGTACTTC. Translation: CASSPSVTYEQYF.

The V call is TRBV4-2, the J call TRBJ2-7; TRBD1 aligns across 8 bases. V lost 0 bases and J lost 3; bases outside the gene matches: 4. Germline assignment: CDR1 LGHNA and CDR2 YNFKEQ. The CDR3 covers 15 residues. CDR3 loop: CASSQEDRAGYEQYF. The CDR3 DNA sequence: TGTGCCAGCAGCCAAGAGGACAGGGCGGGCTACGAGCAGTACTTC.

The CDR3 sequence is CASNQRGQETQYF. CDR3 nucleotide sequence: TGTGCCAGCAACCAGCGGGGCCAAGAGACCCAGTACTTC. The J gene is TRBJ2-5, the V gene TRBV7-2; 7 bases line up with TRBD2. Germline CDR1 reads SGHTA; CDR2 reads FQGNSA. V shed 7 bases, J shed 1 base, and the junction held 3 bases outside the gene matches. The CDR3 runs to 13 residues.

The chain combines TRBV5-5 with TRBJ1-2; D remains unclear. V was trimmed by 4 bases and J by 1 base, leaving 11 bases between them. Germline V gene lookup returns CDR1 SGHKS and CDR2 YYEKEE (reference sequence). The CDR3 consists of 14 residues. The CDR3 DNA follows: TGTGCCAGCAGCCGCGGGGAGGTTAACTATGGCTACACCTTC. Protein sequence: CASSRGEVNYGYTF.